This is a list of T cell receptor beta chains from one sample in a study of cytomegalovirus exposure and HLA in healthy donors. Generated by immunoSEQ multiplex PCR, the TCRdb table keeps only in-frame clones and is missing some. The table lists about 99,000 clones, approximately 66% of them singletons. Sequenced sample: PBMCs. The receptors were sampled from a woman between 50 and 59 years old in good health and CMV-seronegative. Both conserved end residues are part of each CDR3. The D gene is left open where the match is weak. Rows may omit the clone size; those that give it use once, few, many or a size class.

>TRBJ1-1|TRBD1|15|NA|TRBV5-1
TGCGCCAGCAGCAGGTCACAGGGGACGAACACTGAAGCTTTCTTT
CASSRSQGTNTEAFF
>TRBJ2-1|TRBD2|15|NA|TRBV29-1
TGCAGCGTTCGGTCCCTAGCGGGGGGGGACAATGAGCAGTTCTTC
CSVRSLAGGDNEQFF
>TRBJ2-1|TRBD2|18|NA|TRBV4-2
TGTGCCAGCAGCCAATTGATAGCGGGGCGGACAACGTACAATGAGCAGTTCTTC
CASSQLIAGRTTYNEQFF
>TRBJ2-1|NA|14|NA|TRBV13
TGTGCCAGCAGCTTACGGGACACTAACAATGAGCAGTTCTTC
CASSLRDTNNEQFF
>TRBJ2-1|NA|13|NA|TRBV5-1
TGCGCCAGCAGCTTTGGACTCTACAATGAGCAGTTCTTC
CASSFGLYNEQFF
>TRBJ1-1|NA|16|NA|TRBV9
TGTGCCAGCAGCGCCCCGGGGACAAGGGGATTTACTGAAGCTTTCTTT
CASSAPGTRGFTEAFF
>TRBJ2-5|TRBD2|17|NA|TRBV27
TGTGCCAGCAGCGGACTAGCGGGGGGGCGGGTAAGAGAGACCCAGTACTTC
CASSGLAGGRVRETQYF
>TRBJ2-7|TRBD2|16|few|TRBV10-3
TGTGCCATCAGTGATACACTAGCGGGAGCTAGCTACGAGCAGTACTTC
CAISDTLAGASYEQYF
>TRBJ1-5|TRBD1|14|NA|TRBV28
TGTGCCAGCAGACGACAGGGGGCCCGGCAGCCCCAGCATTTT
CASRRQGARQPQHF
>TRBJ1-1|TRBD1|14|NA|TRBV19
TGTGCCAGTAGTACGGGACAGCCGAACACTGAAGCTTTCTTT
CASSTGQPNTEAFF
>TRBJ2-1|TRBD1|13|once|TRBV7-9
TGTGCCAGCAGCTCCCAGGGGGCCCTGATCTCGTTCTTC
CASSSQGALISFF
>TRBJ2-7|NA|13|few|TRBV28
TGTGCCAGCACCCCCGCGGTACAGGGCGAGCAGTACTTC
CASTPAVQGEQYF
>TRBJ1-1|NA|12|NA|TRBV29-1
TGCAGCGTTGAAGGTCAGGTCGCTGAAGCTTTCTTT
CSVEGQVAEAFF
>TRBJ2-1|TRBD2|15|NA|TRBV5-1
TGCGCCAGCAGCTTGGATGCAGCGGGGGGGCTGGAGCAGTTCTTC
CASSLDAAGGLEQFF
>TRBJ2-1|TRBD2|16|NA|TRBV5-4
TGTGCCAGCAGCTTCTGGTTAGCGGGATTCGGCAATGAGCAGTTCTTC
CASSFWLAGFGNEQFF
>TRBJ2-7|TRBD2|16|NA|TRBV29-1
TGCAGCGTTGTCTTCCGTCCGACTAGCGGGCTCTACGAGCAGTACTTC
CSVVFRPTSGLYEQYF
>TRBJ1-2|NA|13|few|TRBV19
TGTGCCAGTCTAGGAGGGGTGGGCTATGGCTACACCTTC
CASLGGVGYGYTF
>TRBJ2-7|TRBD2|15|few|TRBV19
TGTGCCAGTAGTCTGGGACTAGCGGGGGAGTACGAGCAGTACTTC
CASSLGLAGEYEQYF
>TRBJ1-2|NA|13|NA|TRBV18
TGTGCCAGCTCACCAGACAGGAGCTATGGCTACACCTTC
CASSPDRSYGYTF
>TRBJ1-1|TRBD1|15|NA|TRBV5-5
TGTGCCAGCAGCTTGAGCCAGGGGGCTTCCACTGAAGCTTTCTTT
CASSLSQGASTEAFF
>TRBJ2-5|TRBD1|15|NA|TRBV5-1
TGCGCCAGCAGCTTACGGACAGGGGGAGGAGAGACCCAGTACTTC
CASSLRTGGGETQYF
>TRBJ1-4|NA|15|few|TRBV28
TGTGCCAGCAGTACCCGGACAGACCAAAATGAAAAACTGTTTTTT
CASSTRTDQNEKLFF
>TRBJ1-2|TRBD1|14|NA|TRBV28
TGTGCCAGCGTCCTTGGACAGGGGAACTATGGCTACACCTTC
CASVLGQGNYGYTF
>TRBJ2-3|TRBD1|16|few|TRBV5-4
TGTGCCAGCAGCTTGGCAGGGGGACCCCCCACAGATACGCAGTATTTT
CASSLAGGPPTDTQYF
>TRBJ2-5|NA|17|NA|TRBV11-3
TGTGCCAGCAGCTTACCAACCCGAAGGGGGGGTCGGGAGACCCAGTACTTC
CASSLPTRRGGRETQYF
>TRBJ2-6|NA|16|few|TRBV7-9
TGTGCCAGCAGCCTATCAGGGGTCTCTGGGGCCAACGTCCTGACTTTC
CASSLSGVSGANVLTF
>TRBJ1-5|TRBD1|15|NA|TRBV2
TGTGCCAGCAAGCGAGCCGGGACAGTCAATCAGCCCCAGCATTTT
CASKRAGTVNQPQHF
>TRBJ2-5|TRBD2|17|NA|TRBV4-3
TGCGCCAGCAGCCAAGATGCGGCTAGCGGACGCCAAGAGACCCAGTACTTC
CASSQDAASGRQETQYF